This T cell receptor (beta chain) came from a study of a mutant IDH1 vaccine in newly diagnosed glioma. Profiling relied on immunoSEQ multiplex PCR, and the TCRdb table lists in-frame clones only, not all of them. Among tens of thousands of clones listed, around 89% were seen once. This clone has only one observation. What it binds is unknown. Stated time point: week 35, safety follow-up. Every vaccine dose comprised 300 ug of mutant IDH1 20-mer peptide plus topical imiquimod. The donors' diagnosis was new WHO grade 3 or 4 astrocytoma that was IDH1-mutant and ATRX-lost. Germline CDR1 is KGHSH and CDR2 is LQKENI. V was cut by 2 bases and J by 5 bases, with 12 bases left in between. The CDR3 totals 14 residues.

The rearrangement joins TRBV18 to TRBJ1-2; D uncertain. The sequenced sample was PBMCs, obtained from a glioma patient whose treatment included an IDH1 peptide vaccine. This sequence was found in a woman in her thirties or forties with glioma. The CDR3 reads CASSPNRGKYGYTF. CDR3 sequence (DNA): TGTGCCAGCTCACCAAATCGGGGTAAGTATGGCTACACCTTC. Based on the CDR3 plus reference TRBV18 and TRBJ1-2, the full variable domain is NAGVMQNPRHLVRRRGQEARLRCSPMKGHSHVYWYRQLPEEGLKFMVYLQKENIIDESGMPKERFSAEFPKEGPSILRIQQVVRGDSAAYFCASSPNRGKYGYTFGSGTRLTVV.